One sample yielded the 32 T cell receptor beta chains listed below, sequenced in a study of radiation and T cells in renal cell carcinoma. Time point specified: blood 2 weeks post-SBRT. As to treatment: 15 Gy SBRT to primary tumor, nephrectomy 4 weeks later. TCRdb keeps only in-frame clones here, not all; method: immunoSEQ multiplex PCR. This sample yields fewer than 30,000 clones, of which more than 65% are seen a single time; 25% to 40% belongs to the top ten. The sample was blood, taken from a patient whose treatment included radiotherapy and nephrectomy. The receptors here all came from a man in his sixties with renal cell carcinoma.

A single count supports this clone. This chain uses TRBV9 with TRBJ2-2; D gene ambiguous. V was cut by 0 bases and J by 7 bases, with 7 bases left in between. CDR1 is SGDLS and CDR2 is YYNGEE in the germline V gene. This CDR3 is built from 13 residues. The CDR3 coding sequence is TGTGCCAGCAGCGTAGCGAGACACGGGGAGCTGTTTTTT. It codes for CASSVARHGELFF.

Here the CDR3 DNA reads TGCGCCAGCAGCTTGGAACAGGGGGCGCAACCCGAGCAGTACTTC. Translated, it gives CASSLEQGAQPEQYF. The chain carries TRBV5-1 and TRBJ2-7, with 9 bases that match TRBD1. Trimming took 0 bases from V and 6 from J; bases not matched to a gene: 7. CDR1 and CDR2 (germline): SGHRS, YFSETQ. The length of the CDR3 is 15 residues. Variable domain in full (rest from reference TRBV5-1 and TRBJ2-7): KAGVTQTPRYLIKTRGQQVTLSCSPISGHRSVSWYQQTPGQGLQFLFEYFSETQRNKGNFPGRFSGRQFSNSRSEMNVSTLELGDSALYLCASSLEQGAQPEQYFGPGTRLTVT.

This clone was observed once. This chain joins TRBV11-2 and TRBJ1-2; unclear D gene. The CDR3 consists of 14 residues. From germline, CDR1 is SGHAT and CDR2 FQNNGV. V was cut by 1 base and J by 2 bases, with 8 bases left in between. The chain's CDR3 is CASSLGRRNYGYTF. DNA of the CDR3: TGTGCCAGCAGCTTAGGGCGGAGAAACTATGGCTACACCTTC.

This chain uses TRBV18 with TRBJ1-6; weak D call: TRBD1 (6 bases). This CDR3 region has 15 residues. Germline lookup yields CDR1 KGHSH and CDR2 LQKENI. V was clipped by 8 bases and J by 3 bases, with 14 bases between them. The CDR3 DNA follows: TGTGCCAGCACTACCGGACAGAACTATAATTCACCCCTCCACTTT. This codes for CASTTGQNYNSPLHF. Full variable domain (outside the CDR3, taken from reference TRBV18 and TRBJ1-6): NAGVMQNPRHLVRRRGQEARLRCSPMKGHSHVYWYRQLPEEGLKFMVYLQKENIIDESGMPKERFSAEFPKEGPSILRIQQVVRGDSAAYFCASTTGQNYNSPLHFGNGTRLTVT.

The chain employs TRBV6-6 and TRBJ2-5; TRBD2 matches at 11 bases. V trimming: 8 bases; J trimming: 4 bases; junction bases outside the gene matches: 9. In germline, CDR1 is MNHNY, CDR2 SVGAGI (reference sequence). The length of the CDR3 is 15 residues. For the CDR3, the DNA is TGTGCCAGCGGACTAGCGGGTTTGATGGTAGAGACCCAGTACTTC. Its translation: CASGLAGLMVETQYF.

The rearrangement uses TRBV2 and TRBJ2-3; D possibly uses TRBD1 or TRBD2 (6 bases each). V lost 1 base and J 0 bases, leaving 20 bases between the germline ends. The CDR3 consists of 19 residues. From germline, CDR1 is SNHLY and CDR2 FYNNEI. The CDR3 spells CASSEDNRWAGTSTDTQYF. As DNA, the CDR3 is TGTGCCAGCAGTGAAGACAATCGGTGGGCGGGGACAAGCACAGATACGCAGTATTTT. Supplemented by reference TRBV2 and TRBJ2-3, the full variable domain reads EPEVTQTPSHQVTQMGQEVILRCVPISNHLYFYWYRQILGQKVEFLVSFYNNEISEKSEIFDDQFSVERPDGSNFTLKIRSTKLEDSAMYFCASSEDNRWAGTSTDTQYFGPGTRLTVL.

The genes are TRBV5-4 and TRBJ2-5; 9 positions match TRBD2. V lost 6 bases and J lost 1; bases outside the gene matches: 10. Per the germline V gene, CDR1 is SGHNT and CDR2 is YYREEE (reference sequence). The CDR3 loop spans 16 amino acids. CDR3 sequence (DNA): TGTGCCAGCAAACCGGGAGCTAGCGGGACCCAAGAGACCCAGTACTTC. Translated: CASKPGASGTQETQYF.

The chain has TRBV2 and TRBJ2-2; 10 positions agree with TRBD2. V was pared by 6 bases and J by 8 bases, with 9 bases of the junction left unmatched. Germline V CDR1 and CDR2: SNHLY, FYNNEI. The CDR3 consists of 15 residues. The CDR3 protein is CASRELAGSAGELFF. The DNA for the CDR3 is TGTGCCAGCAGAGAACTAGCGGGATCCGCGGGGGAGCTGTTTTTT.

The rearrangement links TRBV19 to TRBJ1-1; perhaps TRBD1 as D (5 bases). Trimming cost V 2 bases and J 1 base, with 8 bases left between them. This CDR3 contains 14 residues. CDR1 and CDR2 (germline): LNHDA, SQIVND (reference sequence). The CDR3 loop is CASSIPGTNTEAFF. The DNA of the CDR3 is TGTGCCAGTAGTATACCGGGGACGAACACTGAAGCTTTCTTT.

The V and J genes are TRBV9 and TRBJ2-1; TRBD2 agrees at 12 bases. Germline lookup yields CDR1 SGDLS and CDR2 YYNGEE. Trimming cost V 3 bases and J 9 bases; bases outside gene matches: 7. The CDR3 has 15 amino acids. CDR3 protein: CASSDMTSGSPEQFF. CDR3 coding DNA: TGTGCCAGCAGCGACATGACTAGCGGGAGTCCTGAGCAGTTCTTC.

V usage is TRBV5-1 and J usage is TRBJ2-4; perhaps D is TRBD1 or TRBD2 (5 bases each). The V gene's germline CDR1 is SGHRS and CDR2 YFSETQ. The CDR3 is 12 amino acids. Trimming shortened V by 8 bases and J by 6 bases, and 12 bases separated the two germline ends. The CDR3 loop reads CASSRDLNIQYF. The DNA for the CDR3 is TGCGCCAGTTCAAGGGACCTAAACATTCAGTACTTC. Full variable domain (remainder filled in from reference TRBV5-1 and TRBJ2-4): KAGVTQTPRYLIKTRGQQVTLSCSPISGHRSVSWYQQTPGQGLQFLFEYFSETQRNKGNFPGRFSGRQFSNSRSEMNVSTLELGDSALYLCASSRDLNIQYFGAGTRLSVL.

The genes are TRBV2 and TRBJ1-4; D uncertain. Trimming took 6 bases from V and 3 from J, leaving 11 bases between them. The CDR3 length is 14 residues. Germline loops: CDR1 SNHLY, CDR2 FYNNEI. The CDR3 coding sequence is TGTGCCAGCAGCCCCCTCGTGGCTAATGAAAAACTGTTTTTT. Amino acids: CASSPLVANEKLFF. The complete variable domain, with remaining parts taken from reference TRBV2 and TRBJ1-4, reads EPEVTQTPSHQVTQMGQEVILRCVPISNHLYFYWYRQILGQKVEFLVSFYNNEISEKSEIFDDQFSVERPDGSNFTLKIRSTKLEDSAMYFCASSPLVANEKLFFGSGTQLSVL.

The J gene is TRBJ1-5, the V gene TRBV9; D is ambiguous. The CDR3 length is 16 residues. The germline V gene has CDR1 SGDLS and CDR2 YYNGEE. V gave up 0 bases and J gave up 7 bases, with 17 bases separating them. The CDR3 region has the DNA TGTGCCAGCAGCGTAGCGGTTCCCAGTTTAAGCCAGCCCCAGCATTTT. Translation gives CASSVAVPSLSQPQHF.

The V gene is TRBV5-6, the J gene TRBJ2-7; 9 bases map to TRBD1. The CDR3 consists of 16 residues. Germline V gene lookup returns CDR1 SGHDT and CDR2 YYEEEE. Germline trimming cut 5 bases from V and 5 bases from J; bases unmatched to any gene: 14. CDR3 in DNA: TGTGCCAGCAGGCAAACCCGGGACAGGGTGTCCCACGAGCAGTACTTC. Translation gives CASRQTRDRVSHEQYF.

The rearrangement uses TRBV19 and TRBJ2-7; D is possibly TRBD1 or TRBD2 (5 bases each). Germline-derived CDR1 and CDR2 are LNHDA and SQIVND (reference sequence). The length of the CDR3 is 15 residues. Trimming removed 3 bases at V and 2 bases at J, with 14 bases between. This chain's CDR3 is CASSMLWDQTYEQYF. The CDR3 coding sequence is TGTGCCAGTAGTATGTTGTGGGACCAGACCTACGAGCAGTACTTC.

The CDR3 spells CASAGRASYNEQFF. CDR3 nucleotide sequence: TGTGCCAGCGCTGGGAGGGCCTCCTACAATGAGCAGTTCTTC. The chain combines TRBV2 with TRBJ2-1; 7 nucleotides line up with TRBD2. The germline CDR1 and CDR2 sequences are SNHLY and FYNNEI. Losses at the gene ends were 8 bases for V and 0 bases for J; bases not matched to a gene: 4. The length of the CDR3 is 14 residues.

This clone was counted between two and nine times. V is TRBV5-4 and J is TRBJ2-7; D not resolved. V was pared by 2 bases and J by 2 bases, with 8 bases between. The germline V gene encodes CDR1 SGHNT and CDR2 YYREEE (reference sequence). This CDR3 contains 13 residues. The CDR3 spells CASSLDGAYEQYF. For the CDR3, the DNA is TGTGCCAGCAGCTTAGACGGAGCCTACGAGCAGTACTTC.

V and J are TRBV4-3 and TRBJ1-5; no clear D. Germline V gene data show CDR1 as LGHNA and CDR2 as YSLEER. The CDR3 extends over 15 amino acids. The V gene lost 0 bases and the J gene lost 0 bases, with 6 bases spanning the gap. CDR3 nucleotide sequence: TGCGCCAGCAGCCAAGAAGGGCATAGCAATCAGCCCCAGCATTTT. Translating it yields CASSQEGHSNQPQHF.

The rearrangement links TRBV5-1 to TRBJ2-3, with D unclear. Trimming cost V 4 bases and J 2 bases, with 5 bases left between them. The CDR3 is made up of 12 amino acids. Germline values: CDR1 SGHRS, CDR2 YFSETQ. CDR3 DNA sequence: TGCGCCAGCAGCCTAAACACAGATACGCAGTATTTT. It encodes CASSLNTDTQYF.

This chain joins TRBV19 and TRBJ1-2, with D unresolved. Trimming took 6 bases from V and 5 from J, leaving 13 bases between them. Germline V gives CDR1 LNHDA, CDR2 SQIVND (reference sequence). The CDR3 has 13 residues. DNA of the CDR3: TGTGCCAGTAGCTGGACTAAGCGATATGGCTACACCTTC. It encodes CASSWTKRYGYTF.

V and J are TRBV5-4 and TRBJ2-7; 13 nucleotides align to TRBD2. The V and J ends lost 0 bases and 7 bases, in that order; junction bases with no gene match: 1. The CDR3 sequence is 14 residues long. Germline-derived CDR1 and CDR2 are SGHNT and YYREEE (reference sequence). This CDR3 reads CASSLGLAGGEQYF. CDR3 sequence (DNA): TGTGCCAGCAGCTTGGGACTAGCGGGGGGTGAGCAGTACTTC.

The J gene is TRBJ2-7, the V gene TRBV7-9; perhaps D is TRBD1 or TRBD2 (5 bases each). Germline V gives CDR1 SEHNR, CDR2 FQNEAQ (reference sequence). Between the trimmed V and J ends, which lost 5 bases and 7 bases, there was a span of 15 bases. The CDR3 has 13 amino acids. The CDR3 DNA is TGTGCCAGCAGCCTCCGGGACCTTGTGGAGCAGTACTTC. It specifies CASSLRDLVEQYF. Complete variable domain (other parts from reference TRBV7-9 and TRBJ2-7): DTGVSQNPRHKITKRGQNVTFRCDPISEHNRLYWYRQTLGQGPEFLTYFQNEAQLEKSRLLSDRFSAERPKGSFSTLEIQRTEQGDSAMYLCASSLRDLVEQYFGPGTRLTVT.

This clone is a singleton in its sample. This chain joins TRBV5-1 and TRBJ2-1; TRBD1 aligns across 8 bases. Germline lookup yields CDR1 SGHRS and CDR2 YFSETQ. With 0 bases clipped from V and 4 bases from J, the junction kept 3 bases outside the gene matches. This CDR3 has 15 residues. This CDR3 is CASSLEGQVYNEQFF. In DNA form, the CDR3 reads TGCGCCAGCAGCTTGGAGGGACAGGTTTACAATGAGCAGTTCTTC.

The chain joins TRBV18 to TRBJ1-1; D not certain. This CDR3 is 14 amino acids long. Deletions cut 5 bases from V and 3 bases from J, with 13 bases between. CDR1 is KGHSH, CDR2 LQKENI, per germline. Here the CDR3 reads CASSSTSPDTEAFF. The CDR3 DNA follows: TGTGCCAGCTCATCGACAAGCCCCGACACTGAAGCTTTCTTT.

The chain is built from TRBV10-3 and TRBJ1-4, with unresolved D. V was cut by 4 bases and J by 0 bases, with 9 bases left in between. The germline gives CDR1 ENHRY, CDR2 SYGVKD. The CDR3 totals 15 residues. CDR3 protein: CAISATFATNEKLFF. In DNA, the CDR3 is TGTGCCATCAGTGCGACGTTTGCAACTAATGAAAAACTGTTTTTT.

The chain is built from TRBV9 and TRBJ2-1; D not resolved. The germline V and J ends were trimmed by 5 bases and 10 bases, with 22 bases remaining between them. Germline CDR1 SGDLS, CDR2 YYNGEE. CDR3 length: 15 residues. CDR3 amino acids: CASSASAIWSGEQFF. The CDR3 coding sequence is TGTGCCAGCAGTGCTTCGGCCATATGGTCAGGCGAGCAGTTCTTC.

The V call is TRBV5-4, the J call TRBJ2-3, with D unclear. V shed 4 bases and J shed 1 base, with 10 bases lying between them. This CDR3 contains 14 residues. Germline loops: CDR1 SGHNT, CDR2 YYREEE (reference sequence). This CDR3 reads CASSAGPRTDTQYF. The CDR3 region has the DNA TGTGCCAGCAGCGCCGGGCCCCGCACAGATACGCAGTATTTT.

The chain carries TRBV7-2 and TRBJ2-3; 8 bases map to TRBD2. This CDR3 has 15 amino acids. From germline, CDR1 is SGHTA and CDR2 FQGNSA. V was pared by 1 base and J by 3 bases, with 3 bases of the junction left unmatched. The CDR3 DNA follows: TGTGCCAGCAGCTTAGTGGCGGGAGGTACAGATACGCAGTATTTT. As protein: CASSLVAGGTDTQYF.

The chain employs TRBV5-4 and TRBJ1-6, with 8 bases that match TRBD1. The CDR3 is 12 amino acids. The germline V gene encodes CDR1 SGHNT and CDR2 YYREEE (reference sequence). Trimming took 4 bases from V and 17 from J; bases not matched to a gene: 8. The DNA of the CDR3 is TGTGCCAGCAGCCTGTGGACAGGGCCATTCCACTTT. Residues: CASSLWTGPFHF.

In its sample, this clone was seen once. The chain couples TRBV29-1 to TRBJ1-2; the D gene is possibly TRBD1 (5 bases). The germline gives CDR1 SQVTM, CDR2 ANQGSEA. Between the trimmed V and J ends, which lost 4 bases and 4 bases, there was a span of 13 bases. The CDR3 extends over 13 amino acids. Here the CDR3 DNA reads TGCAGCGTTGGGGTAAGGGGTGGCTATGGCTACACCTTC. As protein: CSVGVRGGYGYTF.

The rearrangement uses TRBV10-3 and TRBJ1-1; 7 bases fit TRBD1. Germline CDR1 is ENHRY and CDR2 is SYGVKD. With V trimmed by 6 bases and J by 1 base, 5 bases remained unmatched. The CDR3 sequence is 14 residues long. The CDR3 loop is CAIRTQGTNTEAFF. The CDR3 DNA sequence: TGTGCCATCAGAACACAGGGGACGAACACTGAAGCTTTCTTT.

The chain has TRBV28 and TRBJ2-3; 7 bases align to TRBD1. Germline values: CDR1 MDHEN, CDR2 SYDVKM. This CDR3 contains 15 residues. V shed 5 bases, J shed 2 bases, and the junction held 7 bases outside the gene matches. CDR3 nucleotides: TGTGCCAGCAGTACACCGGGACAGCTCACAGATACGCAGTATTTT. Translating it yields CASSTPGQLTDTQYF.